Shown below are 6 T cell receptor beta chains from a single sample sequenced in a study of blood T cell repertoires in COVID-19. Sequencing used immunoSEQ multiplex PCR; TCRdb keeps in-frame clones, though not all of them. The sample records roughly 100,000 clones, less than 90% being singletons. Sample: peripheral blood. These receptors were obtained from a human donor in a cohort sampled during active COVID-19.

This clone was counted once. The CDR3 region has the DNA TGTGCCAGCAGCTTCGGGACTAGCGGGAGGAAGGAGCAGTTCTTC. This sequence encodes CASSFGTSGRKEQFF. The J gene is TRBJ2-1, the V gene TRBV13; 15 nucleotides match TRBD2. The CDR3 contains 15 residues. J gave up 10 bases and V 3 bases, and 4 bases lay outside the gene matches. The germline CDR1 and CDR2 sequences are PRHDT and FYEKMQ (reference sequence).

The chain recombines TRBV15 with TRBJ1-3; D gene uncertain. The CDR3 length is 12 residues. Germline V gene data show CDR1 as LNHNV and CDR2 as YYDKDF (reference sequence). V was pared by 6 bases and J by 11 bases, with 14 bases between. The CDR3: CATSGRRTPIYF. CDR3 nucleotide sequence: TGTGCCACCAGTGGACGGAGGACCCCCATATATTTT.

The table lists this clone with a few counts. J is TRBJ2-2 and V is TRBV6-6, with a tentative D call TRBD2 (6 bases). The CDR3 has 16 amino acids. Trimming stripped 0 bases from V and 6 bases from J, with 14 bases between. The V gene's germline CDR1 is MNHNY and CDR2 SVGAGI (reference sequence). CDR3 loop: CASSYSIGGWAGELFF. The CDR3 nucleotides read TGTGCCAGCAGTTACTCGATCGGAGGGTGGGCCGGGGAGCTGTTTTTT.

This clone was found once. The gene calls are TRBV19 and TRBJ1-1; D possibly corresponds to TRBD1 (5 bases). CDR3 size: 16 residues. V lost 7 bases to trimming and J lost 4 bases, with 22 bases between them. Germline V CDR1 and CDR2: LNHDA, SQIVND (reference sequence). Here the CDR3 reads CASKLGIGHSVTEAFF. The CDR3 coding sequence is TGTGCCAGTAAGTTAGGTATCGGACATTCGGTCACTGAAGCTTTCTTT.

V usage is TRBV6-2 or TRBV6-3 and J usage is TRBJ1-5; D possibly corresponds to TRBD1 (6 bases). Trimming cost V 5 bases and J 0 bases, with 26 bases left between them. Germline values: CDR1 MNHEY, CDR2 SVGEGT. This CDR3 is 20 amino acids long. The CDR3 is CASSTMRLGGQRGSNQPQHF. In DNA, the CDR3 is TGTGCCAGCAGTACCATGCGCCTCGGGGGGCAAAGGGGTAGCAATCAGCCCCAGCATTTT.

The J gene is TRBJ2-3, the V gene TRBV9; 7 bases line up with TRBD1. CDR1 and CDR2 (germline): SGDLS, YYNGEE. J was trimmed by 6 bases and V by 4 bases; bases with no gene match: 8. CDR3 length: 14 amino acids. CDR3 sequence reads: CASSPYDRDDTQYF. The CDR3 DNA is TGTGCCAGCAGCCCCTATGACAGGGATGATACGCAGTATTTT.